Shown below are 32 T cell receptor beta chains from a single sample sequenced in a study of early T cells in non-severe SARS-CoV-2 infection. MiXCR was run by TCRdb on the 5' RACE reads, yielding one entry per CDR3 protein. The profile shows tens of thousands of distinct CDR3 sequences, roughly 5.5% of them singletons. The source material was whole blood. Receptors were obtained from an adult who was a healthcare worker with PCR-confirmed SARS-CoV-2 infection or an uninfected control (not recorded which).

CDR3 DNA sequence: TGTGCCAGCAGCTTAGAGAGGTACAGCATAAACACTGAAGCTTTCTTT. Its translation is CASSLERYSINTEAFF. This chain joins TRBV7-6 and TRBJ1-1, with D hard to call. This CDR3 has 16 amino acids. V lost 1 base to trimming and J lost 2 bases, with 14 bases between them. Germline assignment: CDR1 SGHVS and CDR2 FNYEAQ.

The genes are TRBV3-1 and TRBJ2-3; possibly TRBD1 for D (5 bases). Germline-derived CDR1 and CDR2 are LGHDT and YNNKEL (reference sequence). V lost 0 bases and J lost 2, with 12 bases in between. The CDR3 is 16 residues long. The CDR3 DNA follows: TGTGCCAGCAGCCAAGAGAGGAGACAGCACACAGATACGCAGTATTTT. It is translated as CASSQERRQHTDTQYF.

The rearrangement links TRBV12-5 to TRBJ2-7, with D unclear. The germline gives CDR1 LGHNT, CDR2 FRNRAP. CDR3 length: 11 amino acids. V was clipped by 1 base and J by 7 bases, with 5 bases between them. The CDR3 nucleotides read TGTGCTAGTGGTTTGGGAATGGAGCAGTACTTC. This translates into CASGLGMEQYF.

This clonotype came up a few times. The V gene is TRBV12-3 or TRBV12-4, the J gene TRBJ1-6; the D gene is possibly TRBD1 (5 bases). This CDR3 has 17 amino acids. Trimming took 5 bases from V and 0 from J, leaving 14 bases between them. The DNA of the CDR3 is TGTGCCAGCAGTCCTGGGGGGGGAAGCTCCTATAATTCACCCCTCCACTTT. This encodes CASSPGGGSSYNSPLHF.

This clonotype occurred many times. The V gene is TRBV10-3, the J gene TRBJ1-1; D call uncertain. Trimming stripped 6 bases from V and 0 bases from J, with 8 bases between. Per the germline V gene, CDR1 is ENHRY and CDR2 is SYGVKD. This CDR3 comprises 13 residues. The DNA for the CDR3 is TGTGCCATCAGCCTAGCCTTGAACACTGAAGCTTTCTTT. As protein: CAISLALNTEAFF.

The chain combines TRBV5-1 with TRBJ2-7; perhaps D is TRBD1 or TRBD2 (5 bases each). Looked up from germline, CDR1 is SGHRS and CDR2 is YFSETQ. Trimming took off 2 bases at V and 9 bases at J, with 18 bases between the two ends. The CDR3 contains 14 residues. CDR3 coding DNA: TGCGCCAGCAGCTTATACGGGACCAAAAGCGGGCAGTACTTC. Its translation: CASSLYGTKSGQYF.

This chain links TRBV6-2 or TRBV6-3 with TRBJ2-5; D is unclear. CDR1 is MNHEY, CDR2 SVGEGT, per germline. This CDR3 contains 13 residues. Trimming shortened V by 0 bases and J by 7 bases, and 9 bases separated the two germline ends. This chain's CDR3 is CASSYSTALTQYF. Written as DNA, the CDR3 is TGTGCCAGCAGTTACTCGACGGCGTTGACCCAGTACTTC.

The V and J genes are TRBV29-1 and TRBJ2-1, with 7 bases lining up with TRBD2. V was clipped by 4 bases and J by 3 bases; unmatched bases: 6. This CDR3 is 14 amino acids long. Germline-derived CDR1 and CDR2 are SQVTM and ANQGSEA. This chain's CDR3 is CSVGVGGDYNEQFF. CDR3 in DNA: TGCAGCGTTGGAGTTGGGGGGGACTACAATGAGCAGTTCTTC.

This clonotype was observed many times. The chain links TRBV12-3 or TRBV12-4 to TRBJ2-7, with a tentative D call TRBD2 (5 bases). V lost 6 bases to trimming and J lost 2 bases, with 8 bases between them. The CDR3 runs 12 residues. CDR3 nucleotide sequence: TGTGCCAGCAGCGGGGTCGCCTACGAGCAGTACTTC. Translated: CASSGVAYEQYF.

This clonotype was observed at least ten times. This chain joins TRBV7-8 and TRBJ2-5; 8 bases agree with TRBD1. CDR1 is SGHVS, CDR2 FQNEAQ, per germline. This CDR3 spans 14 amino acids. With V trimmed by 6 bases and J by 7 bases, 10 bases remained unmatched. CDR3 in amino acids: CASRRDRFLGTQYF. In DNA, the CDR3 is TGTGCCAGCAGACGGGACAGGTTCTTGGGGACCCAGTACTTC. Looking up the rest from reference TRBV7-8 and TRBJ2-5 gives the full variable domain: GAGVSQSPRYKVAKRGQDVALRCDPISGHVSLFWYQQALGQGPEFLTYFQNEAQLDKSGLPSDRFFAERPEGSVSTLKIQRTQQEDSAVYLCASRRDRFLGTQYFGPGTRLLVL.

In its sample, this clonotype was seen a few times. This chain links TRBV4-3 with TRBJ1-1; 10 positions agree with TRBD1. From germline, CDR1 is LGHNA and CDR2 YSLEER. V lost 0 bases to trimming and J lost 6 bases; unmatched junction nucleotides: 7. This CDR3 has 16 amino acids. CDR3 in DNA: TGCGCCAGCAGCCAAGATGCGACAGGGGGCTTCGCTGAAGCTTTCTTT. Protein sequence: CASSQDATGGFAEAFF.

This clonotype occurred many times. This chain uses TRBV5-4 with TRBJ2-3; 9 positions agree with TRBD2. V shed 4 bases and J 4 bases; nucleotides not matched to a gene: 13. This CDR3 comprises 17 residues. Germline V gives CDR1 SGHNT, CDR2 YYREEE (reference sequence). As DNA, the CDR3 is TGTGCCAGCAGCCCCCCCCTAGCGGGAAGGCAGGCAGATACGCAGTATTTT. It yields the protein CASSPPLAGRQADTQYF.

In this sample, this clonotype turned up many times. CDR3 nucleotide sequence: TGCAGCGGTAGGCTCGGGGAGGCCCAGTACTTC. This gives the protein CSGRLGEAQYF. The chain has TRBV29-1 and TRBJ2-5; tentative D call: TRBD2 (6 bases). Germline assignment: CDR1 SQVTM and CDR2 ANQGSEA. The CDR3 has 11 amino acids. V lost 7 bases and J lost 9, with 15 bases in between.

The chain joins TRBV5-1 to TRBJ2-1; D ambiguous. CDR1 and CDR2 (germline): SGHRS, YFSETQ. The V gene lost 0 bases and the J gene lost 1 base, with 17 bases spanning the gap. The CDR3 is made up of 18 amino acids. DNA for the CDR3: TGCGCCAGCAGCTTGGCTAGGATAGGGTTTGGGTCCTACAATGAGCAGTTCTTC. This gives the protein CASSLARIGFGSYNEQFF.

The chain uses TRBV21-1 and TRBJ2-7; TRBD1, the table's D call, lacks a check against the DNA. TRBV21-1 is given as a pseudogene. The CDR3 runs 16 residues. DNA for the CDR3: TGTGCCAGCAGCAACGCTGGACACCTCAAGTCGGGCGAGCAGTACTTC. This codes for CASSNAGHLKSGEQYF.

Many counts were recorded for this clonotype. In nucleotides, the CDR3 is TGTGCCAGCAGCTGGAGCGGGACGCAGAGCACAGATACGCAGTATTTT. Amino acid sequence: CASSWSGTQSTDTQYF. This chain uses TRBV7-9 with TRBJ2-3; TRBD2 aligns across 7 bases. Germline loops: CDR1 SEHNR, CDR2 FQNEAQ (reference sequence). CDR3 size: 16 residues. V was pared by 4 bases and J by 0 bases, with 7 bases of the junction left unmatched. The full variable domain, rest sourced from reference TRBV7-9 and TRBJ2-3, is DTGVSQNPRHKITKRGQNVTFRCDPISEHNRLYWYRQTLGQGPEFLTYFQNEAQLEKSRLLSDRFSAERPKGSFSTLEIQRTEQGDSAMYLCASSWSGTQSTDTQYFGPGTRLTVL.

This clonotype was found many times. J is TRBJ2-5 and V is TRBV7-7, with TRBD2 identical over 9 bases. This CDR3 contains 15 residues. V trimming: 0 bases; J trimming: 4 bases; junction bases outside the gene matches: 3. Germline V gene lookup returns CDR1 SSHAT and CDR2 FNYEAQ (reference sequence). The CDR3 DNA reads as TGTGCCAGCAGCTTAGCTAGCGGGAGAAGAGAGACCCAGTACTTC. Protein: CASSLASGRRETQYF.

On this clonotype itself: A much bigger clone sits one base away, suggesting this may be a read error. The V and J genes are TRBV29-1 and TRBJ1-1; D is perhaps TRBD1 (6 bases). The V end was cut by 5 bases, the J end by 7 bases, with 14 bases between. The CDR3 runs 12 residues. CDR1 is SQVTM, CDR2 ANQGSEA, per germline. CDR3 bases: TGCAGCGTTACCCTCGAGACAGGTGAAGCTTTCTTT. Translating it yields CSVTLETGEAFF.

This clonotype was observed at least ten times. This chain joins TRBV5-6 and TRBJ2-7, with 7 bases lining up with TRBD1. Germline CDR1 and CDR2: SGHDT and YYEEEE. This CDR3 spans 14 amino acids. V shed 4 bases, J shed 3 bases, and the junction held 7 bases outside the gene matches. CDR3 residues: CASSLTGINYEQYF. CDR3 sequence (DNA): TGTGCCAGCAGCCTGACAGGGATAAACTACGAGCAGTACTTC.

This clonotype was counted many times. The V call is TRBV20-1, the J call TRBJ2-2, with D unclear. This CDR3 has 14 amino acids. CDR1 is DFQATT and CDR2 is SNEGSKA in the germline V gene (reference sequence). V lost 0 bases and J lost 3, with 8 bases in between. Here the CDR3 reads CSARDRPDTGELFF. CDR3 in DNA: TGCAGTGCTAGAGATCGACCTGACACCGGGGAGCTGTTTTTT.

This chain connects TRBV7-2 to TRBJ2-3; no clear D. Germline loops: CDR1 SGHTA, CDR2 FQGNSA. V was clipped by 4 bases and J by 0 bases, with 11 bases between them. This CDR3 spans 15 amino acids. The CDR3 is CASSSDRFSTDTQYF. CDR3 coding DNA: TGTGCCAGCAGCTCAGACCGGTTTAGCACAGATACGCAGTATTTT.

The sample holds many counts of this clonotype. The rearrangement uses TRBV12-3 or TRBV12-4 and TRBJ2-2; the D gene is possibly TRBD2 (6 bases). Trimming took off 8 bases at V and 0 bases at J, with 7 bases between the two ends. CDR3 length equals 13 residues. The chain's CDR3 is CASAGTNTGELFF. The CDR3 coding sequence is TGTGCCAGCGCGGGAACGAACACCGGGGAGCTGTTTTTT.

The chain carries TRBV9 and TRBJ2-5; 7 bases line up with TRBD1. From germline, CDR1 is SGDLS and CDR2 YYNGEE. The CDR3 is 12 residues long. The ends lost 0 bases at V and 7 bases at J; junction bases unmatched: 0. CDR3 nucleotide sequence: TGTGCCAGCAGCGTAGCAGGGGGGACCCAGTACTTC. This gives the protein CASSVAGGTQYF.

This clonotype was found a few times. The chain joins TRBV7-9 to TRBJ1-4; 7 bases fit TRBD1. The V gene's germline CDR1 is SEHNR and CDR2 FQNEAQ (reference sequence). The CDR3 has 13 residues. V lost 8 bases to trimming and J lost 3 bases; unmatched junction nucleotides: 3. The CDR3 DNA is TGTGCCAGCCCGGGACAGTCTAATGAAAAACTGTTTTTT. As protein: CASPGQSNEKLFF.

This clonotype has only a few counts. The chain is built from TRBV29-1 and TRBJ2-3; 8 bases line up with TRBD1. This CDR3 contains 15 residues. The germline V gene has CDR1 SQVTM and CDR2 ANQGSEA. The V and J ends lost 2 bases and 7 bases, in that order; junction bases with no gene match: 11. The CDR3 DNA follows: TGCAGCGTTGAACGACAGGGGTTTCCCTCGAATACGCAGTATTTT. It is translated as CSVERQGFPSNTQYF.

This clonotype occurred many times. V and J are TRBV6-1 and TRBJ1-5, with 8 bases matching TRBD1. The CDR3 contains 16 residues. CDR1 MNHNS and CDR2 SASEGT come from the germline V gene. After removal of 6 bases from V and 4 bases from J, the junction contained 11 bases not matched to a gene. CDR3 in DNA: TGTGCCAGCAGCAACCCTTGGAGACAGGGGAATCAGCCCCAGCATTTT. This encodes CASSNPWRQGNQPQHF.

The CDR3 DNA follows: TGTGCCAGTAGTATGGAGTCCCTCCGGACTGAAGCTTTCTTT. This translates into CASSMESLRTEAFF. V usage is TRBV19 and J usage is TRBJ1-1; D is undetermined. The ends were cut back, 3 bases at V and 5 bases at J, with 13 bases in the middle. Germline CDR1 LNHDA, CDR2 SQIVND (reference sequence). This CDR3 comprises 14 residues.

This clonotype was seen ten or more times. The chain is built from TRBV4-3 and TRBJ2-7; no definite D call. The germline V and J ends were trimmed by 0 bases and 2 bases, with 11 bases remaining between them. The CDR3 totals 15 residues. Germline assignment: CDR1 LGHNA and CDR2 YSLEER. CDR3: CASSQDRAETYEQYF. The CDR3 region has the DNA TGCGCCAGCAGCCAAGATCGGGCAGAAACCTACGAGCAGTACTTC.

The table lists this clonotype with many counts. The chain uses TRBV7-8 and TRBJ2-1; 11 bases are shared with TRBD2. Germline V gives CDR1 SGHVS, CDR2 FQNEAQ. CDR3 length equals 16 residues. V was clipped by 2 bases and J by 11 bases; unmatched bases: 11. This CDR3 is CASSLSSGGAGIKQFF. In DNA form, the CDR3 reads TGTGCCAGCAGCTTAAGTAGCGGGGGGGCCGGAATTAAGCAGTTCTTC.

At least ten counts were recorded for this clonotype. The genes are TRBV12-5 and TRBJ2-6; D gene ambiguous. CDR3 length equals 14 residues. Germline assignment: CDR1 LGHNT and CDR2 FRNRAP. V was cut by 5 bases and J by 3 bases, with 8 bases left in between. The CDR3 sequence: CASGVGGGANVLTF. DNA for the CDR3: TGTGCTAGTGGTGTCGGCGGTGGGGCCAACGTCCTGACTTTC.

The V gene is TRBV6-2 or TRBV6-3, the J gene TRBJ1-6; D gene ambiguous. V was shortened by 7 bases and J by 3 bases, with 10 bases between the two germline ends. Germline V lookup: CDR1 MNHEY, CDR2 SVGEGT. The CDR3 spans 14 residues. The CDR3 DNA follows: TGTGCCAGCAAAACATGGAGCTATAATTCACCCCTCCACTTT. As protein: CASKTWSYNSPLHF.

This chain connects TRBV5-4 to TRBJ2-5; 7 positions match TRBD1. V trimming: 4 bases; J trimming: 3 bases; junction bases outside the gene matches: 6. Germline loops: CDR1 SGHNT, CDR2 YYREEE (reference sequence). The CDR3 runs 14 residues. DNA of the CDR3: TGTGCCAGCAGCCCGACAGGGATCGAAGAGACCCAGTACTTC. Its protein product is CASSPTGIEETQYF. Looking up the rest from reference TRBV5-4 and TRBJ2-5 gives the full variable domain: ETGVTQSPTHLIKTRGQQVTLRCSSQSGHNTVSWYQQALGQGPQFIFQYYREEENGRGNFPPRFSGLQFPNYSSELNVNALELDDSALYLCASSPTGIEETQYFGPGTRLLVL.